Below, 11 T cell receptor beta chains from the same sample are listed, as sequenced in a study of PD-L1 blockade in urothelial cancer (dated 2017 in TCRdb). In light of the paper, this sample's time point label describes: pretreatment peripheral blood. To prepare the library, the immunoSEQ multiplex PCR assay was applied. TCRdb's version of the immuneACCESS table is confined to in-frame rearrangements and falls short of the full clone set. An unresolved V gene accounts for under half of the shortfall where checked; the remainder is of unknown origin. This sample has about 45,000 clones in its table, and approximately 90% of those were observed once. The leading ten clones occupy 20% to 30% of the sample. The material was PBMCs, obtained around atezolizumab (anti-PD-L1) treatment. These receptors originate from a donor aged 40 or older with urothelial cancer.

This clone was recorded once. The rearrangement uses TRBV4-3 and TRBJ1-2, with D possibly matching TRBD1 (6 bases). Germline V CDR1 and CDR2: LGHNA, YSLEER. V lost 0 bases and J lost 5, with 16 bases in between. The CDR3 covers 16 residues. CDR3 loop: CASSQERIGGGYGYTF. The DNA of the CDR3 is TGCGCCAGCAGCCAAGAGAGGATAGGGGGTGGATATGGCTACACCTTC.

This chain links TRBV5-1 with TRBJ2-1; 7 nucleotides align to TRBD1. Trimming at V came to 0 bases and at J to 6 bases, leaving 6 bases not matched to a gene. Germline loops: CDR1 SGHRS, CDR2 YFSETQ. The CDR3 sequence is 15 residues long. This CDR3 is CASSLGGQAGNEQFF. The CDR3 DNA reads TGCGCCAGCAGCTTGGGCGGACAGGCGGGCAATGAGCAGTTCTTC.

The J gene is TRBJ1-3, the V gene TRBV2; D is unresolved. There are 15 residues in the CDR3. The V end lost 7 bases, the J end lost 0 bases, and 13 bases lay between the germline ends. Germline-derived CDR1 and CDR2 are SNHLY and FYNNEI. CDR3 sequence reads: CASKPNRISGNTIYF. The CDR3 DNA sequence: TGTGCCAGCAAACCCAACAGAATCTCTGGAAACACCATATATTTT.

The chain links TRBV28 to TRBJ2-7, with D tentatively TRBD1 (5 bases). Germline V gives CDR1 MDHEN, CDR2 SYDVKM. Trimming removed 6 bases from V and 3 bases from J, with 15 bases in between. The CDR3 runs 14 residues. In DNA form, the CDR3 reads TGTGCCAGCAGGGGGCGGTCCCACCTCTACGAGCAGTACTTC. Residues: CASRGRSHLYEQYF.

The chain couples TRBV6-1 to TRBJ2-7; D possibly corresponds to TRBD1 (6 bases). Per germline, CDR1 MNHNS and CDR2 SASEGT. CDR3 size: 15 residues. Trimming took 6 bases from V and 0 from J, leaving 15 bases between them. CDR3 loop: CASRGDTRSSYEQYF. CDR3 nucleotide sequence: TGTGCCAGCAGAGGGGACACAAGGAGCTCCTACGAGCAGTACTTC.

The rearrangement uses TRBV30 and TRBJ2-3; possibly TRBD1 for D (5 bases). The CDR3 is made up of 14 amino acids. Germline assignment: CDR1 GTSNPN and CDR2 SVGIG (reference sequence). Trimming took off 0 bases at V and 6 bases at J, with 13 bases between the two ends. The CDR3: CAWSVRAGIDTQYF. CDR3 nucleotides: TGTGCCTGGAGTGTTCGGGCAGGGATCGATACGCAGTATTTT.

The chain employs TRBV6-5 and TRBJ2-1; D may be TRBD2 (6 bases). V was trimmed by 2 bases and J by 5 bases, leaving 13 bases between them. CDR3 length equals 15 residues. Germline V gene data show CDR1 as MNHEY and CDR2 as SVGAGI. CDR3 coding DNA: TGTGCCAGCAGTTACGCCCTTAGCGGAAACAATGAGCAGTTCTTC. It yields the protein CASSYALSGNNEQFF.

This chain connects TRBV5-3 to TRBJ1-5, with D unclear. TRBV5-3 is designated an ORF whose function remains uncertain. V dropped 10 bases and J dropped 5 bases, with 16 bases sitting between them. The CDR3 runs 13 residues. This CDR3 is CAPRGQLDQPQHF. The CDR3 DNA sequence: TGTGCCCCCCGCGGCCAGCTCGATCAGCCCCAGCATTTT.

The DNA of the CDR3 is TGTGCCAGCAGCCAAGTTCGGAGGCGGCTAGCGCCCAACACCGGGGAGCTGTTTTTT. Translated, it gives CASSQVRRRLAPNTGELFF. The V and J genes are TRBV4-2 and TRBJ2-2; D perhaps matches TRBD2 (6 bases). The CDR3 totals 19 residues. Germline V gives CDR1 LGHNA, CDR2 YNFKEQ. Trimming pared 1 base from V and 2 bases from J, leaving 20 bases between.

This clone was seen a single time. The chain joins TRBV14 to TRBJ2-6, with 7 bases fitting TRBD1. V lost 3 bases to trimming and J lost 4 bases; unmatched junction nucleotides: 9. The CDR3 spans 17 residues. Germline CDR1 SGHDN, CDR2 FVKESK. The CDR3, as DNA: TGTGCCAGCAGCCACTTCCTAACAGGGGCCGGGGCCAACGTCCTGACTTTC. This sequence encodes CASSHFLTGAGANVLTF.

The chain combines TRBV7-2 with TRBJ1-1; the D is unclear. Germline V gene sequence: CDR1 SGHTA, CDR2 FQGNSA. V was trimmed by 1 base and J by 0 bases, leaving 9 bases between them. The CDR3 contains 15 residues. The CDR3 region has the DNA TGTGCCAGCAGCTTAGGAGCAGGTATGAACACTGAAGCTTTCTTT. It is translated as CASSLGAGMNTEAFF.